Below, 30 T cell receptor beta chains from the same sample are listed, as sequenced in a study of control samples from healthy donors and cancer patients (dated by TCRdb to about 2020). The protocol used for the library was the immunoSEQ multiplex PCR assay. What TCRdb holds here is the immuneACCESS table cut down to in-frame rearrangements. Part of the clones is not present; checked against another copy, under half of the missing clones reflect an unresolved V gene, and the others are unexplained. For this sample there are over 150,000 clones; around 96% appear just once. The ten top clones hold around 6.1% of the sample. The sequenced sample consisted of blood. Receptors originate from a middle-aged man in good health.

This chain uses TRBV4-3 with TRBJ1-5, with TRBD1 as a possible D gene (5 bases). There are 16 residues in the CDR3. Trimming pared 0 bases from V and 3 bases from J, leaving 12 bases between. CDR1 LGHNA and CDR2 YSLEER come from the germline V gene. The CDR3 protein is CASSQEMGTPNQPQHF. The CDR3 DNA reads TGCGCCAGCAGCCAAGAGATGGGGACCCCCAATCAGCCCCAGCATTTT.

This clone was seen a single time. The chain carries TRBV7-2 and TRBJ1-4; possibly TRBD1 for D (5 bases). Germline CDR1 reads SGHTA; CDR2 reads FQGNSA. V was clipped by 3 bases and J by 3 bases, with 8 bases between them. The CDR3 runs 14 residues. The CDR3 DNA reads as TGTGCCAGCAGCTTCGGGGGTCCTAATGAAAAACTGTTTTTT. This sequence encodes CASSFGGPNEKLFF.

This clone has a single count. The gene calls are TRBV7-9 and TRBJ1-2; the D is unclear. The CDR3 is 13 amino acids. CDR1 and CDR2 from the germline V gene are SEHNR and FQNEAQ (reference sequence). Deletions cut 3 bases from V and 4 bases from J, with 9 bases between. CDR3 protein: CASSFDGLYGYTF. The CDR3 bases are TGTGCCAGCAGCTTCGACGGCCTCTATGGCTACACCTTC.

V is TRBV14 and J is TRBJ2-7; 12 nucleotides align to TRBD1. Germline V gene lookup returns CDR1 SGHDN and CDR2 FVKESK. This CDR3 is built from 16 residues. The junction had 7 bases not matched to a gene; V was cut back by 2 bases and J by 5 bases. The CDR3 loop is CASSQLLGTGGHEQYF. The CDR3 bases are TGTGCCAGCAGCCAACTACTCGGGACAGGGGGCCACGAGCAGTACTTC.

The rearrangement joins TRBV24-1 to TRBJ1-1; the D gene is possibly TRBD1 (5 bases). The CDR3 runs 15 residues. Trimming shortened V by 10 bases and J by 3 bases, and 20 bases separated the two germline ends. Germline V gives CDR1 KGHDR, CDR2 SFDVKD. In DNA form, the CDR3 reads TGTGCCACTCCCCCGAAAGGGGATTGGGACACTGAAGCTTTCTTT. Translation: CATPPKGDWDTEAFF.

The chain uses TRBV29-1 and TRBJ1-1; TRBD1 might be the D (6 bases). Germline CDR1 is SQVTM and CDR2 is ANQGSEA. V was cut by 0 bases and J by 8 bases, with 25 bases left in between. The CDR3 has 17 amino acids. The CDR3 loop reads CSVEDLPVSGGAAEAFF. For the CDR3, the DNA is TGCAGCGTTGAAGATCTTCCGGTTTCGGGGGGCGCGGCCGAAGCTTTCTTT.

J is TRBJ1-2 and V is TRBV18; the match to TRBD1 covers 7 bases. This CDR3 spans 13 amino acids. The trim removed 4 bases at V and 2 bases at J, leaving 1 base unmatched. The germline V gene encodes CDR1 KGHSH and CDR2 LQKENI. The CDR3 sequence is CASSQGANYGYTF. Here the CDR3 DNA reads TGTGCCAGCTCACAGGGGGCGAACTATGGCTACACCTTC.

The V gene is TRBV6-2 or TRBV6-3, the J gene TRBJ2-1, with D hard to call. CDR3 length: 17 residues. Germline-derived CDR1 and CDR2 are MNHEY and SVGEGT. Trimming left V 0 bases short and J 0 bases short, with 12 bases between. CDR3 nucleotide sequence: TGTGCCAGCAGTTACTCAGGTCGTTTGAGCTCCTACAATGAGCAGTTCTTC. Protein: CASSYSGRLSSYNEQFF.

The count of this clone is one. The chain is built from TRBV5-1 and TRBJ1-2; D ambiguous. V was clipped by 0 bases and J by 10 bases, with 13 bases between them. Germline V gene sequence: CDR1 SGHRS, CDR2 YFSETQ. CDR3 size: 13 residues. CDR3 DNA: TGCGCCAGCAGCTTGGAACGGGGATTAGACTACACCTTC. It specifies CASSLERGLDYTF.

Only one count was recorded for this clone. V and J are TRBV7-2 and TRBJ1-3; TRBD1 is a possible D gene (5 bases). The V gene lost 5 bases and the J gene lost 8 bases, with 28 bases spanning the gap. Germline V lookup: CDR1 SGHTA, CDR2 FQGNSA. The length of the CDR3 is 18 residues. CDR3 sequence: CASSPRLAGAAGVDTIYF. CDR3 bases: TGTGCCAGCAGCCCAAGGCTGGCTGGGGCCGCCGGGGTCGACACCATATATTTT.

This chain connects TRBV9 to TRBJ2-1; 11 nucleotides align to TRBD2. V lost 0 bases, J lost 2 bases, and 4 bases stayed unmatched. CDR1 SGDLS and CDR2 YYNGEE come from the germline V gene. The CDR3 runs to 17 residues. In DNA form, the CDR3 reads TGTGCCAGCAGCGTAGCTACTAGCGGGGGCGCCTACAATGAGCAGTTCTTC. Its protein is CASSVATSGGAYNEQFF.

The rearrangement links TRBV7-9 to TRBJ1-6; TRBD1 matches at 8 bases. The germline gives CDR1 SEHNR, CDR2 FQNEAQ (reference sequence). The CDR3 has 14 amino acids. V was clipped by 2 bases and J by 9 bases; unmatched bases: 3. Written as DNA, the CDR3 is TGTGCCAGCAGCTTAACAGGGGGTCGTTCACCCCTCCACTTT. Translation: CASSLTGGRSPLHF.

The J gene is TRBJ1-4, the V gene TRBV13; TRBD1 is a possible D gene (5 bases). This CDR3 region has 14 residues. V was cut by 4 bases and J by 6 bases, with 12 bases left in between. Germline V gene lookup returns CDR1 PRHDT and CDR2 FYEKMQ (reference sequence). CDR3: CASSSRGADEKLFF. The CDR3 region has the DNA TGTGCCAGCAGCTCCCGTGGGGCGGATGAAAAACTGTTTTTT.

The chain combines TRBV4-1 with TRBJ2-5; TRBD2 agrees at 13 bases. The V segment lost 4 bases and the J segment 5 bases; nucleotides outside the gene matches: 4. This CDR3 has 15 residues. The germline CDR1 and CDR2 sequences are MGHRA and YSYEKL. The CDR3 loop is CASSRTSGGAETQYF. CDR3 bases: TGCGCCAGCAGCCGTACTAGCGGGGGGGCGGAGACCCAGTACTTC.

The V gene is TRBV10-3, the J gene TRBJ1-1, with D possibly being TRBD1 (5 bases). In germline, CDR1 is ENHRY, CDR2 SYGVKD. The CDR3 is made up of 16 amino acids. The V end lost 0 bases, the J end lost 6 bases, and 17 bases lay between the germline ends. CDR3 sequence (DNA): TGTGCCATCAGTGAGTCTACGGCTGGCGCGGGGGCTGAAGCTTTCTTT. Its translation is CAISESTAGAGAEAFF.

This rearrangement joins TRBV19 to TRBJ2-4; TRBD2 matches at 15 bases. CDR3 size: 16 residues. CDR1 and CDR2 (germline): LNHDA, SQIVND (reference sequence). V shed 3 bases, J shed 7 bases, and the junction held 4 bases outside the gene matches. This CDR3 reads CASSIPGTSGGNIQYF. In DNA, the CDR3 is TGTGCCAGTAGTATTCCCGGGACTAGCGGGGGGAACATTCAGTACTTC.

The V call is TRBV19, the J call TRBJ1-5; D is undetermined. V shed 0 bases and J shed 4 bases, with 7 bases lying between them. This CDR3 is built from 14 residues. Germline assignment: CDR1 LNHDA and CDR2 SQIVND (reference sequence). Here the CDR3 DNA reads TGTGCCAGTAGTATAGAGAGTCGGAATCAGCCCCAGCATTTT. Protein sequence: CASSIESRNQPQHF.

The J gene is TRBJ2-5, the V gene TRBV5-6, with D maybe TRBD2 (6 bases). The CDR3 has 13 amino acids. The V gene's germline CDR1 is SGHDT and CDR2 YYEEEE. Deletions cut 4 bases from V and 6 bases from J, with 13 bases between. The CDR3 DNA sequence: TGTGCCAGCAGCCCGGGACTCGTTAAGACCCAGTACTTC. The encoded protein is CASSPGLVKTQYF.

This chain links TRBV9 with TRBJ2-3, with 7 positions matching TRBD2. The J segment lost 1 base and the V segment lost 3 bases, leaving 5 bases of the junction unmatched. CDR3 size: 15 residues. Germline assignment: CDR1 SGDLS and CDR2 YYNGEE. CDR3 DNA: TGTGCCAGCAGCGCCCGGGACTATCGCACAGATACGCAGTATTTT. Translating gives CASSARDYRTDTQYF.

The gene calls are TRBV6-1 and TRBJ1-2; no reliable D call. The CDR3 totals 12 residues. The germline CDR1 and CDR2 sequences are MNHNS and SASEGT. Trimming left V 5 bases short and J 3 bases short, with 7 bases between. The CDR3 protein is CASSPSDYGYTF. CDR3 coding DNA: TGTGCCAGCAGTCCTTCCGACTATGGCTACACCTTC.

The table lists this clone with a few counts. The gene calls are TRBV13 and TRBJ2-7; TRBD1 matches at 9 bases. The ends lost 6 bases at V and 2 bases at J; junction bases unmatched: 8. Germline CDR1 is PRHDT and CDR2 is FYEKMQ (reference sequence). The CDR3 length is 15 residues. CDR3 in DNA: TGTGCCAGCAGTGATTCTCGACAGGGGGCCTACGAGCAGTACTTC. Its protein product is CASSDSRQGAYEQYF.

The chain uses TRBV5-4 and TRBJ2-7, with D perhaps TRBD1 (5 bases). Trimming took off 4 bases at V and 0 bases at J, with 11 bases between the two ends. The germline CDR1 and CDR2 sequences are SGHNT and YYREEE (reference sequence). The CDR3 has 14 amino acids. CDR3 DNA: TGTGCCAGCAGCCAGGGCCCTAGCTCCTACGAGCAGTACTTC. Amino acid sequence: CASSQGPSSYEQYF. The full variable domain, with the rest looked up from reference TRBV5-4 and TRBJ2-7, is ETGVTQSPTHLIKTRGQQVTLRCSSQSGHNTVSWYQQALGQGPQFIFQYYREEENGRGNFPPRFSGLQFPNYSSELNVNALELDDSALYLCASSQGPSSYEQYFGPGTRLTVT.

This chain connects TRBV7-9 to TRBJ2-2; D possibly corresponds to TRBD2 (6 bases). CDR1 and CDR2 from the germline V gene are SEHNR and FQNEAQ (reference sequence). Trimming shortened V by 8 bases and J by 4 bases, and 11 bases separated the two germline ends. The CDR3 is made up of 13 amino acids. The CDR3 DNA follows: TGTGCCAGCGACCCCGGGGGCACCGGGGAGCTGTTTTTT. Translated: CASDPGGTGELFF.

This sequence joins TRBV6-6 and TRBJ1-2; 8 bases match TRBD1. After removal of 0 bases from V and 6 bases from J, the junction contained 6 bases not matched to a gene. This CDR3 has 15 residues. Germline CDR1 and CDR2: MNHNY and SVGAGI (reference sequence). The CDR3 here is CASSYSNRGGDGYTF. For the CDR3, the DNA is TGTGCCAGCAGTTACTCCAACAGGGGGGGGGATGGCTACACCTTC.

The rearrangement uses TRBV24-1 and TRBJ1-1, with D maybe TRBD1 (6 bases). Per the germline V gene, CDR1 is KGHDR and CDR2 is SFDVKD. CDR3 size: 13 residues. Trimming pared 9 bases from V and 4 bases from J, leaving 14 bases between. Here the CDR3 reads CATSRTEGTEAFF. CDR3 nucleotide sequence: TGTGCCACCTCCCGGACAGAGGGCACTGAAGCTTTCTTT.

V and J are TRBV4-1 and TRBJ1-5; tentative D call: TRBD1 (6 bases). The germline V gene has CDR1 MGHRA and CDR2 YSYEKL. The CDR3 extends over 15 amino acids. V lost 0 bases and J 6 bases, leaving 12 bases between the germline ends. The CDR3 is CASSQDHGGSQPQHF. Written as DNA, the CDR3 is TGCGCCAGCAGCCAAGACCACGGGGGCAGTCAGCCCCAGCATTTT.

The chain joins TRBV19 to TRBJ1-4, with 7 nucleotides matching TRBD1. Germline lookup yields CDR1 LNHDA and CDR2 SQIVND (reference sequence). The J segment lost 6 bases and the V segment lost 8 bases, leaving 3 bases of the junction unmatched. CDR3 length equals 12 residues. This CDR3 is CASHRGDEKLFF. CDR3 sequence (DNA): TGTGCCAGTCACAGGGGCGATGAAAAACTGTTTTTT.

The chain couples TRBV5-4 to TRBJ1-6; TRBD1 agrees at 9 bases. Unmatched junction bases numbered 6, after V lost 4 bases and J lost 7 bases. CDR3 length: 15 residues. CDR1 is SGHNT, CDR2 YYREEE, per germline (reference sequence). The CDR3 DNA reads TGTGCCAGCAGCAAAACGGGACAGGGAAATTCACCCCTCCACTTT. Protein product: CASSKTGQGNSPLHF.

V gene TRBV5-1 combines with J gene TRBJ1-3; the D gene is possibly TRBD1 (5 bases). This CDR3 is built from 13 residues. Germline values: CDR1 SGHRS, CDR2 YFSETQ. V shed 4 bases and J shed 9 bases, with 14 bases lying between them. The CDR3 nucleotides are TGCGCCAGCAGCCCTGACAGCCTACGCACCATATATTTT. Its protein is CASSPDSLRTIYF.

The V and J genes are TRBV5-4 and TRBJ2-5; TRBD1 matches at 8 bases. CDR3 length equals 16 residues. Germline V lookup: CDR1 SGHNT, CDR2 YYREEE (reference sequence). V shed 0 bases, J shed 5 bases, and the junction held 9 bases outside the gene matches. CDR3 region: CASSLGGQGAWETQYF. CDR3 in DNA: TGTGCCAGCAGCTTGGGCGGGCAGGGGGCTTGGGAGACCCAGTACTTC.